This TCR beta chain came from a study of blood T cell repertoires in COVID-19. For the study at large: The recovered donors of Cohort 3 showed two negative PCRs, clearance, or symptom resolution.

This clone came up once. Source study methods: For nucleated cells, counts were estimated from reference gene primer amplification. Assay used: immunoSEQ multiplex PCR; TCRdb lists only in-frame clones, some missing. V, J and clone size were drawn from that table, and D and trimming were deduced from the DNA. The table lists some 190,000 clones, 86% of them singletons. Participant-given clinical history determined each cohort assignment. The ends were cut back, 3 bases at V and 1 base at J, with 11 bases in the middle. This CDR3 region has 15 residues. The germline V gene has CDR1 SGHDT and CDR2 YYEEEE.

This chain links TRBV5-6 with TRBJ2-1; maybe TRBD2 (6 bases). The clonotype comes from a woman between 40 and 55 years old in a cohort exposed to, infected with or recovered from COVID-19 (not recorded which). What was sequenced was PBMCs or T cells enriched from blood (not recorded which). The CDR3 loop is CASSSGRGSYNEQFF. Written as DNA, the CDR3 is TGTGCCAGCAGCTCTGGGCGGGGATCCTACAATGAGCAGTTCTTC.